Below, 18 T cell receptor beta chains from the same sample are listed, as sequenced in a study of cytomegalovirus exposure and HLA in healthy donors. PCR primers comprised 60 Vbeta and 13 Jbeta primers. Only in-frame clones appear in the TCRdb table, and some are missing; sequencing was by immunoSEQ multiplex PCR. Here the sample spans about 99,000 clones, about four fifths being singletons. Sequenced material: PBMCs. These receptors all come from a male donor in good health and CMV-seropositive.

V usage is TRBV7-8 and J usage is TRBJ2-2; weak D call: TRBD2 (5 bases). Germline CDR1 SGHVS, CDR2 FQNEAQ. The ends were cut back, 1 base at V and 5 bases at J, with 14 bases in the middle. CDR3 length: 16 residues. The CDR3 loop reads CASSLGRISITGELFF. DNA of the CDR3: TGTGCCAGCAGCTTAGGGAGGATTAGCATAACCGGGGAGCTGTTTTTT. The variable domain in full, with the rest retrieved from reference TRBV7-8 and TRBJ2-2, is GAGVSQSPRYKVAKRGQDVALRCDPISGHVSLFWYQQALGQGPEFLTYFQNEAQLDKSGLPSDRFFAERPEGSVSTLKIQRTQQEDSAVYLCASSLGRISITGELFFGEGSRLTVL.

The V gene is TRBV29-1, the J gene TRBJ2-3; 7 nucleotides match TRBD2. The CDR3 spans 13 residues. The ends lost 4 bases at V and 3 bases at J; junction bases unmatched: 4. CDR1 and CDR2 (germline): SQVTM, ANQGSEA. The CDR3 sequence: CSVGRGGTDTQYF. As DNA, the CDR3 is TGCAGCGTTGGGCGGGGAGGGACAGATACGCAGTATTTT.

This clone has a single count. The chain recombines TRBV5-1 with TRBJ2-3; TRBD2 is a possible D gene (6 bases). Trimming shortened V by 2 bases and J by 1 base, and 8 bases separated the two germline ends. The germline gives CDR1 SGHRS, CDR2 YFSETQ. The CDR3 extends over 14 amino acids. This CDR3 is CASSLQRGTDTQYF. The DNA for the CDR3 is TGCGCCAGCAGCTTACAGCGGGGCACAGATACGCAGTATTTT. The full variable domain, with the rest looked up from reference TRBV5-1 and TRBJ2-3, is KAGVTQTPRYLIKTRGQQVTLSCSPISGHRSVSWYQQTPGQGLQFLFEYFSETQRNKGNFPGRFSGRQFSNSRSEMNVSTLELGDSALYLCASSLQRGTDTQYFGPGTRLTVL.

About this clone itself: This sample includes further DNA sequences coding for the same CDR3. This CDR3 reads CASSLVAGWNYGYTF. The CDR3 DNA is TGTGCCAGCAGCTTAGTGGCCGGGTGGAACTATGGCTACACCTTC. The genes are TRBV11-2 and TRBJ1-2; D remains unclear. In germline, CDR1 is SGHAT, CDR2 FQNNGV. The CDR3 covers 15 residues. V dropped 1 base and J dropped 2 bases, with 11 bases sitting between them.

The V call is TRBV18, the J call TRBJ2-7, with 11 positions matching TRBD1. The CDR3 has 18 residues. Looked up from germline, CDR1 is KGHSH and CDR2 is LQKENI. Unmatched junction bases numbered 10, after V lost 0 bases and J lost 3 bases. CDR3 in DNA: TGTGCCAGCTCACCACCTGGGACAGGGGGTCTAATGAGCTACGAGCAGTACTTC. It specifies CASSPPGTGGLMSYEQYF. The variable domain in full, with the rest retrieved from reference TRBV18 and TRBJ2-7, is NAGVMQNPRHLVRRRGQEARLRCSPMKGHSHVYWYRQLPEEGLKFMVYLQKENIIDESGMPKERFSAEFPKEGPSILRIQQVVRGDSAAYFCASSPPGTGGLMSYEQYFGPGTRLTVT.

The rearrangement joins TRBV19 to TRBJ2-7, with a weak D call TRBD1 (5 bases). The CDR3 totals 14 residues. The V end lost 3 bases, the J end lost 6 bases, and 15 bases lay between the germline ends. Germline loops: CDR1 LNHDA, CDR2 SQIVND (reference sequence). The CDR3 DNA is TGTGCCAGTAGTATCCAGGGTGCCTTTCTCGAGCAGTACTTC. It yields the protein CASSIQGAFLEQYF.

This sequence joins TRBV15 and TRBJ1-2; D possibly corresponds to TRBD1 (6 bases). CDR3 length: 16 residues. The V and J ends lost 3 bases and 4 bases respectively, with 18 bases between them. CDR1 and CDR2 from the germline V gene are LNHNV and YYDKDF (reference sequence). The CDR3 region has the DNA TGTGCCACCAGCAGCCAGCGGGGGGGCAGTTTCTATGGCTACACCTTC. This codes for CATSSQRGGSFYGYTF.

This clone was observed a single time. The V call is TRBV4-2, the J call TRBJ2-7; tentatively, D is TRBD2 (5 bases). V gave up 1 base and J gave up 7 bases, with 23 bases separating them. The V gene's germline CDR1 is LGHNA and CDR2 YNFKEQ. The CDR3 is 17 residues long. In nucleotides, the CDR3 is TGTGCCAGCAGCCAAGGGACCGCGGCCAGCGGAGTGGAGGAGCAGTACTTC. It codes for CASSQGTAASGVEEQYF.

The rearrangement joins TRBV5-1 to TRBJ1-2; TRBD1 matches at 7 bases. The trim removed 5 bases at V and 7 bases at J, leaving 8 bases unmatched. The CDR3 contains 13 residues. From germline, CDR1 is SGHRS and CDR2 YFSETQ. The CDR3 spells CASREGQPGGYTF. CDR3 in DNA: TGCGCCAGCAGGGAGGGACAGCCGGGTGGCTACACCTTC.

The chain carries TRBV7-9 and TRBJ2-7; 8 bases are shared with TRBD1. Germline trimming cut 5 bases from V and 11 bases from J; bases unmatched to any gene: 17. This CDR3 spans 15 amino acids. Germline V gene sequence: CDR1 SEHNR, CDR2 FQNEAQ (reference sequence). The CDR3 coding sequence is TGTGCCAGCAGCCCGTCGGACAGGGCACTTTCCGCCGAGTACTTC. This translates into CASSPSDRALSAEYF. The variable domain in full, completed from reference TRBV7-9 and TRBJ2-7, reads DTGVSQNPRHKITKRGQNVTFRCDPISEHNRLYWYRQTLGQGPEFLTYFQNEAQLEKSRLLSDRFSAERPKGSFSTLEIQRTEQGDSAMYLCASSPSDRALSAEYFGPGTRLTVT.

The chain combines TRBV6-4 with TRBJ2-2; no reliable D call. The CDR3 is 14 residues long. V was cut by 6 bases and J by 4 bases, with 12 bases left in between. Germline V gene lookup returns CDR1 MRHNA and CDR2 SNTAGT. Here the CDR3 reads CASSRQLFTGELFF. CDR3 in DNA: TGTGCCAGCAGCCGCCAGTTATTCACCGGGGAGCTGTTTTTT.

This CDR3 is CSVHAGERGAFF. The CDR3 region has the DNA TGCAGCGTCCACGCGGGGGAGAGGGGAGCTTTCTTT. This chain uses TRBV29-1 with TRBJ1-1; D perhaps matches TRBD1 (5 bases). CDR3 length equals 12 residues. The V and J ends lost 6 bases and 10 bases respectively, with 18 bases between them. Per the germline V gene, CDR1 is SQVTM and CDR2 is ANQGSEA.

This sequence joins TRBV5-4 and TRBJ1-1, with TRBD1 matching 10 bases. This CDR3 comprises 14 residues. Germline CDR1 is SGHNT and CDR2 is YYREEE (reference sequence). Germline trimming cut 2 bases from V and 5 bases from J; bases unmatched to any gene: 3. CDR3 DNA: TGTGCCAGCAGCTTTGGACAGGGGGGAACTGAAGCTTTCTTT. Residues: CASSFGQGGTEAFF.

The CDR3 nucleotides are TGTGCCAGCAGGAGGGACAGACAATCCTACGAGCAGTACTTC. Translated, it gives CASRRDRQSYEQYF. V is TRBV6-5 and J is TRBJ2-7, with 7 bases fitting TRBD1. Germline CDR1 and CDR2: MNHEY and SVGAGI. The CDR3 length is 14 residues. V lost 6 bases and J lost 1; bases outside the gene matches: 6.

The chain links TRBV9 to TRBJ2-2; D uncertain. The length of the CDR3 is 14 residues. CDR1 is SGDLS and CDR2 is YYNGEE in the germline V gene. V lost 0 bases and J lost 5, with 8 bases in between. The CDR3 protein is CASSVAPNTGELFF. In nucleotides, the CDR3 is TGTGCCAGCAGCGTAGCCCCAAATACCGGGGAGCTGTTTTTT.

This clone has more than one count but fewer than ten. This CDR3 is CASSADRASTEAFF. DNA of the CDR3: TGTGCCAGCAGTGCGGACAGGGCGAGCACTGAAGCTTTCTTT. The chain recombines TRBV27 with TRBJ1-1; 8 bases agree with TRBD1. Germline-derived CDR1 and CDR2 are MNHEY and SMNVEV (reference sequence). Trimming removed 5 bases from V and 4 bases from J; junction bases left unmatched: 6. The CDR3 length is 14 residues.

This sequence joins TRBV6-5 and TRBJ2-7, with TRBD2 identical over 10 bases. The V gene end was trimmed by 6 bases and the J gene end by 4 bases; junction bases not matched to a gene: 6. CDR3 size: 14 residues. Germline V gives CDR1 MNHEY, CDR2 SVGAGI. The CDR3 protein is CASRSGTSVYEQYF. The DNA for the CDR3 is TGTGCCAGCAGATCCGGGACTAGCGTTTACGAGCAGTACTTC.

The chain links TRBV30 to TRBJ1-1; D gene ambiguous. The CDR3 contains 15 residues. From germline, CDR1 is GTSNPN and CDR2 SVGIG (reference sequence). Trimming removed 0 bases from V and 4 bases from J, with 15 bases in between. As DNA, the CDR3 is TGTGCCTGGAGTGTACGGTCTGCTGGCGGCACTGAAGCTTTCTTT. This gives the protein CAWSVRSAGGTEAFF.